The 4 T cell receptor beta chains listed next were all sequenced from one sample in a study of blood T cell repertoires in COVID-19 (dated by TCRdb to 2020 to 2021). The method was the immunoSEQ multiplex PCR assay. This is the immuneACCESS table as TCRdb keeps it, with only in-frame sequences that have V and J called. A part of the clones is gone; compared with another copy, unresolved V genes explain less than half, and the rest is unexplained. The table for this sample lists 190,000 or so clones; about 86% of them were counted only once. Clones ranked in the top ten supply just under 0.9% of the sample. The specimen was peripheral blood. The receptor set was obtained from a woman younger than 35 who had recovered from COVID-19.

Details on this clone: An end of the junction differs from the germline gene, which may be a read error. The sample has other DNA sequences that encode this CDR3 too. The J gene is TRBJ1-5, the V gene TRBV19, with unresolved D. This CDR3 is 14 amino acids long. Germline V CDR1 and CDR2: LNHDA, SQIVND (reference sequence). In DNA, the CDR3 is TGTGCTAGTAGTATACAAGCCAGCAATCAGCCCCAGCATTTT. This translates into CASSIQASNQPQHF.

For this clone: At the DNA level, this CDR3 is encoded by other sequences in the same sample as well. The CDR3 DNA follows: TGTGCCAGTAACCCTGGCATGAACACTGAAGCTTTCTTT. This gives the protein CASNPGMNTEAFF. This chain uses TRBV19 with TRBJ1-1; D gene unclear. Germline V gene lookup returns CDR1 LNHDA and CDR2 SQIVND (reference sequence). V was pared by 7 bases and J by 0 bases, with 9 bases between. There are 13 residues in the CDR3. The full variable domain, with the rest looked up from reference TRBV19 and TRBJ1-1, is DGGITQSPKYLFRKEGQNVTLSCEQNLNHDAMYWYRQDPGQGLRLIYYSQIVNDFQKGDIAEGYSVSREKKESFPLTVTSAQKNPTAFYLCASNPGMNTEAFFGQGTRLTVV.

The chain carries TRBV6-5 and TRBJ2-7; 9 bases line up with TRBD1. Germline trimming cut 6 bases from V and 3 bases from J; bases unmatched to any gene: 6. CDR1 is MNHEY and CDR2 is SVGAGI in the germline V gene. The CDR3 is made up of 14 amino acids. The CDR3 here is CASRRTGASYEQYV. CDR3 coding DNA: TGTGCCAGCAGAAGGACAGGGGCAAGCTACGAGCAGTACGTC.

This chain links TRBV24-1 with TRBJ2-2; a weak D match, TRBD1 (6 bases). The V gene's germline CDR1 is KGHDR and CDR2 SFDVKD. V lost 7 bases and J lost 8, with 13 bases in between. This CDR3 has 13 amino acids. Written as DNA, the CDR3 is TGTGCCACCAGACAGGGTGCGTGGGGGGAGCTGTTTTTT. Encoded protein: CATRQGAWGELFF.